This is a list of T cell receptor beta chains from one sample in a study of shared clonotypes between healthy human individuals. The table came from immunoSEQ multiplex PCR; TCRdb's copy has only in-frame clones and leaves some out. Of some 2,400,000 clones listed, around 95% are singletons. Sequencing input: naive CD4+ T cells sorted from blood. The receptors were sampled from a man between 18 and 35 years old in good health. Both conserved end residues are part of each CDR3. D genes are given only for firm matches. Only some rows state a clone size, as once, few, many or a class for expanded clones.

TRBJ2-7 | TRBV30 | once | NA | TGTGCCTGGAGTGTATCGGCCGCGCAGTACTTC | CAWSVSAAQYF
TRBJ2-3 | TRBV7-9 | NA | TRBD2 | TGTGCCAGCAGCCTAGTTTCTCTAGCGGGATGGGTCGATACGCAGTATTTT | CASSLVSLAGWVDTQYF
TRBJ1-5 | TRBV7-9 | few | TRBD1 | TGTGCCAGCAGCCTTACCGGGACAGTCCGCAATCAGCCCCAGCATTTT | CASSLTGTVRNQPQHF
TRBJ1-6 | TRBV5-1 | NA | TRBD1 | TGCGCCAGCAGCATGGGGCTGTCACAGGGGCGGAATTCACCCCTCCACTTT | CASSMGLSQGRNSPLHF
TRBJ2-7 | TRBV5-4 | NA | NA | TGTGCCAGCAGCTTGGCCTTGGGGGCGGTCGAGCAGTACTTC | CASSLALGAVEQYF
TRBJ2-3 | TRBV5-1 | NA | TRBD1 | TGCGCCAGCAGCTTGCCCTCAGGGGGCGCAGATACGCAGTATTTT | CASSLPSGGADTQYF
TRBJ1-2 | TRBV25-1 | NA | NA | TGTGCCAGCAGTGAAGGAGGTAACTATGGCTACACCTTC | CASSEGGNYGYTF
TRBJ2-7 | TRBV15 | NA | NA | TGTGCCACCAGCACATACGGGCAGGGAGCCTACGAGCAGTACTTC | CATSTYGQGAYEQYF
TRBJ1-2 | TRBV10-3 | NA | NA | TGTGCCATCAGTGAGCCCTTTCAGGGGACTGGCTACACCTTC | CAISEPFQGTGYTF
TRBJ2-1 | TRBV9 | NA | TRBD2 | TGTGCCAGCAGCGTAGTGACTAGCGGGAATAAGAATGAGCAGTTCTTC | CASSVVTSGNKNEQFF